The 10 T cell receptor beta chains reported below all come from one sample, sequenced in a study of cytomegalovirus exposure and HLA in healthy donors. TCRdb keeps only in-frame clones here, not all; method: immunoSEQ multiplex PCR. The sample contains a few hundred thousand clones, 90% of which appear only once. The sample comprised PBMCs. These receptors all stem from a woman aged 25 to 39 in good health and CMV-seronegative.

The chain employs TRBV10-3 and TRBJ2-7, with D perhaps TRBD2 (6 bases). This CDR3 comprises 16 residues. Germline V CDR1 and CDR2: ENHRY, SYGVKD. V was pared by 6 bases and J by 0 bases, with 18 bases between. The CDR3: CAISLSGTQNSYEQYF. CDR3 bases: TGTGCCATCAGCTTGTCCGGGACTCAAAACTCCTACGAGCAGTACTTC.

The chain employs TRBV5-1 and TRBJ1-5, with 7 positions matching TRBD1. V shed 0 bases and J 4 bases; nucleotides not matched to a gene: 4. The CDR3 has 15 residues. The germline V gene has CDR1 SGHRS and CDR2 YFSETQ. CDR3 coding DNA: TGCGCCAGCAGCTTGGGGGGGACAGAAAATCAGCCCCAGCATTTT. Translating gives CASSLGGTENQPQHF.

This clone appeared a few times. The chain joins TRBV19 to TRBJ2-1; 14 bases match TRBD2. The CDR3 has 15 residues. Trimming at V came to 4 bases and at J to 9 bases, leaving 5 bases not matched to a gene. Germline loops: CDR1 LNHDA, CDR2 SQIVND (reference sequence). CDR3 bases: TGTGCCAGTAGTACGGGGACTAGCGGGAGTCGTGAGCAGTTCTTC. Encoded protein: CASSTGTSGSREQFF.

The CDR3 region is CASSAGGNEQYF. In nucleotides, the CDR3 is TGTGCCAGCAGTGCGGGAGGGAACGAGCAGTACTTC. The chain employs TRBV25-1 and TRBJ2-7; 8 bases are a match to TRBD2. Germline V lookup: CDR1 MGHDK, CDR2 SYGVNS. CDR3 length: 12 residues. Losses at the gene ends were 4 bases for V and 5 bases for J; bases not matched to a gene: 1.

The chain couples TRBV27 to TRBJ2-3; TRBD1 or TRBD2 may be the D gene (5 bases each). Trimming took 6 bases from V and 4 from J, leaving 20 bases between them. Per the germline V gene, CDR1 is MNHEY and CDR2 is SMNVEV (reference sequence). CDR3 size: 16 residues. The CDR3 protein is CASSLTVSLRADTQYF. CDR3 sequence (DNA): TGTGCCAGCAGCCTGACAGTTAGTCTGAGGGCAGATACGCAGTATTTT.

The chain links TRBV5-8 to TRBJ1-5; D possibly corresponds to TRBD1 (5 bases). The V end was cut by 0 bases, the J end by 5 bases, with 6 bases between. The CDR3 contains 13 residues. The germline gives CDR1 SGHTS, CDR2 YDEGEE. CDR3 loop: CASSLGQYQPQHF. CDR3 coding DNA: TGTGCCAGCAGCTTGGGACAGTATCAGCCCCAGCATTTT.

The CDR3 here is CASSKGDRGVGQPQHF. The CDR3 DNA sequence: TGTGCCAGTAGTAAGGGGGACAGGGGAGTTGGTCAGCCCCAGCATTTT. The chain links TRBV19 to TRBJ1-5; TRBD1 matches 10 bases. V shed 4 bases and J 6 bases; nucleotides not matched to a gene: 9. Germline assignment: CDR1 LNHDA and CDR2 SQIVND (reference sequence). The CDR3 has 16 amino acids.

This clone was seen just once. This sequence joins TRBV19 and TRBJ2-7, with D tentatively TRBD1 (6 bases). Germline lookup yields CDR1 LNHDA and CDR2 SQIVND (reference sequence). Trimming took 9 bases from V and 1 from J, leaving 10 bases between them. This CDR3 has 12 amino acids. For the CDR3, the DNA is TGTGCCAGCGGCGGACAGTCCTACGAGCAGTACTTC. This sequence encodes CASGGQSYEQYF. Variable domain in full (rest from reference TRBV19 and TRBJ2-7): DGGITQSPKYLFRKEGQNVTLSCEQNLNHDAMYWYRQDPGQGLRLIYYSQIVNDFQKGDIAEGYSVSREKKESFPLTVTSAQKNPTAFYLCASGGQSYEQYFGPGTRLTVT.

The V call is TRBV28, the J call TRBJ2-5, with D perhaps given as TRBD1 or TRBD2 (6 bases each). V was pared by 6 bases and J by 1 base, with 15 bases between. CDR3 length equals 15 residues. Germline V gene data show CDR1 as MDHEN and CDR2 as SYDVKM. The DNA for the CDR3 is TGTGCCAGCAGCCGATTCAGGGGACTCCAAGAGACCCAGTACTTC. Translating it yields CASSRFRGLQETQYF.

The genes are TRBV5-3 and TRBJ2-4; D unclear. TRBV5-3 has ORF status, its function being uncertain. V was trimmed by 0 bases and J by 0 bases, leaving 4 bases between them. The CDR3 spans 14 residues. CDR3 protein: CARSLGVAKNIQYF. CDR3 coding DNA: TGTGCCAGAAGCTTGGGGGTAGCCAAAAACATTCAGTACTTC.